A single sample is the source of the 20 T cell receptor beta chains below, sequenced in a study of T cell repertoires in cytomegalovirus infection. Their antigens remain unidentified. One entry per CDR3 protein results from TCRdb running MiXCR on the reads. The sample includes fewer than 1,000,000 distinct CDR3 sequences, roughly a third of them seen just once. The sample here was cultured CD8+ T cells from PBMCs, taken from culture after CMV antigen stimulation. These receptors originate from a human donor in good health (CMV status not recorded). Some clones in this sample may be carry-over from other donors' samples.

This clonotype was seen only a few times. The genes are TRBV9 and TRBJ1-2, with 9 positions matching TRBD1. Trimming at V came to 3 bases and at J to 5 bases, leaving 8 bases not matched to a gene. The CDR3 has 15 amino acids. Germline-derived CDR1 and CDR2 are SGDLS and YYNGEE. The CDR3 bases are TGTGCCAGCAGCGAAACAGGGGGCGCCGGGTATGGCTACACCTTC. This encodes CASSETGGAGYGYTF.

This clonotype was seen ten or more times. The rearrangement joins TRBV6-1 to TRBJ2-3; D is unclear. The CDR3 covers 12 residues. From germline, CDR1 is MNHNS and CDR2 SASEGT. V dropped 5 bases and J dropped 2 bases, with 5 bases sitting between them. CDR3 residues: CASSSDTDTQYF. CDR3 DNA: TGTGCCAGCAGTTCTGACACAGATACGCAGTATTTT.

V gene TRBV19 combines with J gene TRBJ1-2; D is undetermined. Germline V gives CDR1 LNHDA, CDR2 SQIVND (reference sequence). V was clipped by 3 bases and J by 2 bases, with 13 bases between them. The CDR3 loop spans 15 amino acids. The DNA for the CDR3 is TGTGCCAGTAGTATCGACTTCAGCGTGAACTATGGCTACACCTTC. Translating it yields CASSIDFSVNYGYTF.

This CDR3 is CAISDSNQGYGYTF. The DNA of the CDR3 is TGTGCCATTTCCGACAGCAACCAGGGCTATGGCTACACCTTC. The chain couples TRBV2 to TRBJ1-2, with D perhaps TRBD1 (5 bases). The ends were cut back, 10 bases at V and 4 bases at J, with 19 bases in the middle. CDR3 length: 14 amino acids. Germline CDR1 reads SNHLY; CDR2 reads FYNNEI.

J is TRBJ2-5 and V is TRBV6-5, with D perhaps TRBD1 (6 bases). Germline V gene lookup returns CDR1 MNHEY and CDR2 SVGAGI. V gave up 5 bases and J gave up 0 bases, with 22 bases separating them. This CDR3 has 18 amino acids. The CDR3 loop is CASSTLIGPHRDQETQYF. DNA of the CDR3: TGTGCCAGCAGTACCCTTATTGGACCCCACAGGGACCAAGAGACCCAGTACTTC.

This chain connects TRBV11-2 to TRBJ2-3; no definite D call. Germline V gene sequence: CDR1 SGHAT, CDR2 FQNNGV. CDR3 length: 16 residues. The V end lost 2 bases, the J end lost 4 bases, and 16 bases lay between the germline ends. In DNA form, the CDR3 reads TGTGCCAGCAGCTTACGAGTGAACTACGACGCAGATACGCAGTATTTT. Residues: CASSLRVNYDADTQYF.

J is TRBJ2-6 and V is TRBV6-2 or TRBV6-3; 7 bases align to TRBD1. The CDR3 has 19 amino acids. Germline CDR1 and CDR2: MNHEY and SVGEGT. Losses at the gene ends were 2 bases for V and 0 bases for J; bases not matched to a gene: 10. The CDR3 sequence is CASSYHRTGQTSGANVLTF. The CDR3, as DNA: TGTGCCAGCAGTTACCACAGGACAGGCCAAACCTCTGGGGCCAACGTCCTGACTTTC.

This clonotype turned up a few times. DNA of the CDR3: TGTGCCAGCAGCCACGCTCCCGGGGAGCTGTTTTTT. It codes for CASSHAPGELFF. This chain links TRBV14 with TRBJ2-2; D gene ambiguous. CDR3 length: 12 amino acids. V was trimmed by 3 bases and J by 6 bases, leaving 5 bases between them. Germline V gives CDR1 SGHDN, CDR2 FVKESK.

This clonotype was counted only a few times. The chain is built from TRBV24-1 and TRBJ2-5, with D possibly being TRBD1 (6 bases). This CDR3 contains 15 residues. Germline lookup yields CDR1 KGHDR and CDR2 SFDVKD. V shed 4 bases and J shed 2 bases, with 13 bases lying between them. The CDR3 coding sequence is TGTGCCACCAGTGAGTTCACAGGGATTCAAGAGACCCAGTACTTC. Amino acids: CATSEFTGIQETQYF.

The chain recombines TRBV12-3 or TRBV12-4 with TRBJ1-1; D is unresolved. The CDR3 loop spans 13 amino acids. V shed 5 bases and J shed 2 bases, with 9 bases lying between them. CDR3: CASSKSVNTEAFF. CDR3 DNA: TGTGCCAGCAGTAAAAGTGTTAACACTGAAGCTTTCTTT.

This sequence joins TRBV19 and TRBJ2-1; D may be TRBD2 (5 bases). V lost 4 bases to trimming and J lost 6 bases, with 16 bases between them. The length of the CDR3 is 15 residues. Looked up from germline, CDR1 is LNHDA and CDR2 is SQIVND (reference sequence). CDR3 in DNA: TGTGCCAGTAGTAATATGAGGGCGCCGGGCAATGAGCAGTTCTTC. Protein sequence: CASSNMRAPGNEQFF.

The gene calls are TRBV6-6 and TRBJ1-5, with D hard to call. Germline V gene sequence: CDR1 MNHNY, CDR2 SVGAGI (reference sequence). V lost 6 bases to trimming and J lost 1 base, with 13 bases between them. The CDR3 totals 15 residues. The CDR3 region is CASRDLGGSNQPQHF. For the CDR3, the DNA is TGTGCCAGCAGGGACTTGGGAGGAAGCAATCAGCCCCAGCATTTT.

This clonotype has a handful of counts. The V and J genes are TRBV27 and TRBJ2-7, with D unclear. CDR3 length: 12 residues. Germline CDR1 and CDR2: MNHEY and SMNVEV (reference sequence). V was clipped by 4 bases and J by 7 bases, with 11 bases between them. CDR3 nucleotides: TGTGCCAGCAGTTCGGAGTCTGGGGAGCAGTACGTC. It yields the protein CASSSESGEQYV.

This chain links TRBV6-5 with TRBJ2-2; 10 bases fit TRBD1. The CDR3 totals 15 residues. The germline CDR1 and CDR2 sequences are MNHEY and SVGAGI. V shed 4 bases, J shed 6 bases, and the junction held 5 bases outside the gene matches. The CDR3 nucleotides read TGTGCCAGCAGTTTGGGACAGGGGAGCCCCGGGGAGCTGTTTTTT. It specifies CASSLGQGSPGELFF.

This chain links TRBV12-3 or TRBV12-4 with TRBJ1-2; a weak D match, TRBD1 (5 bases). This CDR3 comprises 15 residues. With 8 bases removed from V and 8 bases from J, the gap between germline ends came to 24 bases. The CDR3 here is CASDSGRGVIQGYTF. Written as DNA, the CDR3 is TGTGCCAGCGATTCAGGGCGAGGCGTGATTCAGGGCTACACCTTC.

The rearrangement joins TRBV7-6 to TRBJ2-1, with 9 nucleotides matching TRBD2. The ends lost 3 bases at V and 3 bases at J; junction bases unmatched: 6. The CDR3 loop spans 16 amino acids. Germline CDR1 and CDR2: SGHVS and FNYEAQ. The CDR3 nucleotides are TGTGCCAGCAGCTTGAGGCGGGGGGGCGTCTACAATGAGCAGTTCTTC. Encoded protein: CASSLRRGGVYNEQFF.

This sequence joins TRBV7-6 and TRBJ1-5; TRBD1 is a possible D gene (5 bases). CDR1 SGHVS and CDR2 FNYEAQ come from the germline V gene. This CDR3 has 15 residues. Trimming cost V 5 bases and J 4 bases, with 15 bases left between them. The CDR3 bases are TGTGCCAGCAGCAGAGGTGGGCAGGGAAATCAGCCCCAGCATTTT. Amino acids: CASSRGGQGNQPQHF.

The V and J genes are TRBV2 and TRBJ2-3, with TRBD1 identical over 11 bases. The CDR3 length is 16 residues. CDR1 SNHLY and CDR2 FYNNEI come from the germline V gene. Trimming cost V 4 bases and J 5 bases; bases outside gene matches: 8. The CDR3 protein is CASSVSDRGRIDTQYF. The CDR3 bases are TGTGCCAGCAGTGTATCGGACAGGGGGCGGATAGATACGCAGTATTTT.

This clonotype turned up a few times. The chain has TRBV7-8 and TRBJ1-2; D gene uncertain. Germline V gives CDR1 SGHVS, CDR2 FQNEAQ. The CDR3 totals 13 residues. Trimming shortened V by 10 bases and J by 2 bases, and 14 bases separated the two germline ends. The CDR3 loop reads CAIRPEENYGYTF. CDR3 in DNA: TGTGCCATTCGCCCCGAAGAAAACTATGGCTACACCTTC.

This chain joins TRBV5-6 and TRBJ1-2, with D unclear. The V end was cut by 5 bases, the J end by 3 bases, with 17 bases between. The CDR3 totals 15 residues. CDR1 is SGHDT, CDR2 YYEEEE, per germline. The CDR3 protein is CASSPRTKKYYGYTF. The CDR3 DNA follows: TGTGCCAGCAGTCCGCGGACCAAGAAATACTATGGCTACACCTTC. Based on the CDR3 plus reference TRBV5-6 and TRBJ1-2, the full variable domain is DAGVTQSPTHLIKTRGQQVTLRCSPKSGHDTVSWYQQALGQGPQFIFQYYEEEERQRGNFPDRFSGHQFPNYSSELNVNALLLGDSALYLCASSPRTKKYYGYTFGSGTRLTVV.